This TCR beta chain was sequenced during a study of cytomegalovirus exposure and HLA in healthy donors. Study findings and constraints: The study assumed roughly uniform donor sequencing depth for presence/absence analyses. The CMV antigen specificity of a few CMV-associated chains was confirmed through in vitro analysis. In a later analysis, approximately 15,000 TCR beta sequences were associated with HLA alleles at 0.05 false discovery rate. When a later analysis was performed, an Asian-associated ancestry cluster reportedly had fewer N-insertions than the roughly 670-donor mean.

Germline CDR1 SSHAT, CDR2 FNYEAQ (reference sequence). The CDR3 sequence is 15 residues long. Amplification used 60 Vbeta primers and 13 Jbeta primers. Profiled with immunoSEQ multiplex PCR; TCRdb holds only in-frame clones, not every one. The data hold 90,000 to 110,000 clones, with approximately 83% observed a single time. Of note for this clone: Antigen unknown. At one end, the junction sequence differs from germline, possibly due to a read error.

This TCR derives from a man younger than 35 in good health and CMV-seronegative. V and J are TRBV7-7 and TRBJ2-5; tentative D call: TRBD2 (6 bases). What was sequenced was PBMCs. This CDR3 reads CASSLVRTSRETQYF. CDR3 nucleotide sequence: TGTGCTAGCAGCTTAGTTCGCACTAGCCGGGAGACCCAGTACTTC.